The 4 T cell receptor beta chains reported below all come from one sample, sequenced in a study of OX40 agonist ivuxolimab in advanced cancers. Here immunoSEQ multiplex PCR was the method, and the copy in TCRdb shows in-frame clones only, minus some. The table lists tens of thousands of clones, just under 95% of them singletons. The specimen was CD4+ or CD8+ T cells sorted from blood, collected in a trial of the OX40 agonist ivuxolimab. These receptors were collected from an adult with an advanced solid tumor such as melanoma, head and neck, liver or kidney cancer.

To note about this clone: Within the sample, other DNA sequences also encode this same CDR3. The J gene is TRBJ2-3, the V gene TRBV9; D gene ambiguous. The germline gives CDR1 SGDLS, CDR2 YYNGEE. V was trimmed by 3 bases and J by 0 bases, leaving 8 bases between them. The CDR3 is made up of 14 amino acids. CDR3 nucleotides: TGTGCCAGCAGCGCGGCTTCTAGCACAGATACGCAGTATTTT. Translated: CASSAASSTDTQYF.

This clone was picked up a small number of times. V usage is TRBV29-1 and J usage is TRBJ2-5; TRBD1 agrees at 9 bases. CDR3 size: 15 residues. In germline, CDR1 is SQVTM, CDR2 ANQGSEA. V shed 3 bases, J shed 5 bases, and the junction held 10 bases outside the gene matches. The chain's CDR3 is CSVEGSDRGVETQYF. CDR3 in DNA: TGCAGCGTTGAGGGGTCGGACAGGGGAGTTGAGACCCAGTACTTC.

The V call is TRBV7-9, the J call TRBJ2-7; tentative D call: TRBD2 (5 bases). V was clipped by 7 bases and J by 3 bases, with 13 bases between them. The CDR3 has 13 amino acids. Germline CDR1 is SEHNR and CDR2 is FQNEAQ (reference sequence). The CDR3 region is CASKDSVFYEQYF. The CDR3 region has the DNA TGTGCCAGCAAGGATAGCGTTTTCTACGAGCAGTACTTC. The complete variable domain, with remaining parts taken from reference TRBV7-9 and TRBJ2-7, reads DTGVSQNPRHKITKRGQNVTFRCDPISEHNRLYWYRQTLGQGPEFLTYFQNEAQLEKSRLLSDRFSAERPKGSFSTLEIQRTEQGDSAMYLCASKDSVFYEQYFGPGTRLTVT.

The gene calls are TRBV19 and TRBJ2-3, with 12 positions matching TRBD2. The trim removed 4 bases at V and 2 bases at J, leaving 7 bases unmatched. Germline V lookup: CDR1 LNHDA, CDR2 SQIVND (reference sequence). The CDR3 extends over 17 amino acids. The chain's CDR3 is CASSTPGLAGNTDTQYF. The CDR3 nucleotides read TGTGCCAGTAGTACCCCTGGACTAGCGGGAAACACAGATACGCAGTATTTT.